This T cell receptor beta chain came from a study of Ad26.COV2.S vaccination and SARS-CoV-2 variants. Germline lookup yields CDR1 SEHNR and CDR2 FQNEAQ (reference sequence). This CDR3 region has 11 residues. V lost 8 bases, J lost 2 bases, and 3 bases lay in between. TCRdb's table, derived via immunoSEQ multiplex PCR, lists solely in-frame clones and lacks some. The sample has 300,000 to 400,000 clones; approximately 90% are singletons. Treatment meaning: some 20 received Ad26.COV2.S at low or high dose, single or two shots; 5 received placebo; per-sample allocation not given. Day 63 following the first vaccine or placebo injection was when the samples were taken.

This material consisted of peripheral blood, taken in a trial of Ad26.COV2.S vaccine versus placebo. The chain recombines TRBV7-9 with TRBJ1-4; D is undetermined. The receptor was derived from a person aged 18 to 65 who received the Ad26.COV2.S COVID-19 vaccine or a placebo. CDR3 region: CASGTNEKLFF. DNA of the CDR3: TGTGCCAGCGGTACTAATGAAAAACTGTTTTTT. The whole variable domain, filled in from reference TRBV7-9 and TRBJ1-4, reads DTGVSQNPRHKITKRGQNVTFRCDPISEHNRLYWYRQTLGQGPEFLTYFQNEAQLEKSRLLSDRFSAERPKGSFSTLEIQRTEQGDSAMYLCASGTNEKLFFGSGTQLSVL.